These T cell receptor beta chains were read from a single sample in a study of blood T cells in healthy people across ages. TCRdb redid the calling of the 5' RACE reads with MiXCR, one entry per CDR3 protein. The data hold about 900,000 distinct CDR3 sequences, with around 62% observed a single time. The sample taken for sequencing was blood. Receptor source: a man in his thirties or forties in good health. Both conserved end residues are part of each CDR3. The order of the fields is J gene, clone size, D gene, V gene, CDR3 DNA, CDR3 protein. D genes are given only for firm matches. Where a row states a size, it is once, few, many or the class of an expanded clone; other rows omit it.

TRBJ2-7	NA	NA	TRBV28	TGTGCCAGCAGTTTGACGGACAAGGAGTACTTC	CASSLTDKEYF
TRBJ2-5	NA	TRBD1	TRBV7-9	TGTGCCAGCACCCAGGGGGTACAAGAGACCCAGTACTTC	CASTQGVQETQYF
TRBJ2-7	NA	TRBD1	TRBV7-6	TGTGCCAGCAGCTTAGGGACAGGGTCCGGAAACTACGAGCAGTACTTC	CASSLGTGSGNYEQYF
TRBJ2-6	NA	NA	TRBV6-1	TGTGCCAGCAGTGAGAGGGGAGTCTCTGGGGCCAACGTCCTGACTTTC	CASSERGVSGANVLTF
TRBJ1-2	NA	NA	TRBV30	TGTGCCTGGAGTGCTTTGCCCCAGGGATCGCGGGGCTACACCTTC	CAWSALPQGSRGYTF
TRBJ2-1	NA	TRBD2	TRBV9	TGTGCCAGCAGCGCCCGGACTAGCGGGGGGTCACCCTCCTACAAGGAGCAGTTCTTC	CASSARTSGGSPSYKEQFF
TRBJ1-1	NA	NA	TRBV29-1	TGCAGCGTTGTACAGGCTGAAGCTTTCTTT	CSVVQAEAFF
TRBJ2-3	NA	TRBD2	TRBV5-1	TGCGCCAGCAGCTTACTAGCGGCCCCCTCAGATACGCAGTATTTT	CASSLLAAPSDTQYF
TRBJ1-2	NA	NA	TRBV7-2	TGTGCCAGCAGCTTAGACGGGTCCCGGAATGGCTACACCTTC	CASSLDGSRNGYTF
TRBJ2-3	few	NA	TRBV4-2	TGTGCCAGCAGCCAAGTTGTGAGCACAGATACGCAGTATTTT	CASSQVVSTDTQYF
TRBJ1-5	NA	TRBD1	TRBV3-1	TGTGCCAGCAGCCAAGGGACAGGTAGGGAACAGCCCCAGCATTTT	CASSQGTGREQPQHF
TRBJ2-7	NA	TRBD2	TRBV7-2	TGTGCCAGCAGCTGGACTAGCGGGGGCCTAAGCTCCTACGAGCAGTACTTC	CASSWTSGGLSSYEQYF
TRBJ1-2	NA	NA	TRBV14	TGTGCCAGCAGCCTAACGAAAGGGGACTATGGCTACACCTTC	CASSLTKGDYGYTF
TRBJ2-1	NA	TRBD1	TRBV10-3	TGTGCCATCAGTGAATTCGGGACAGGGGAGTCGAATGAGCAGTTCTTC	CAISEFGTGESNEQFF
TRBJ2-5	NA	NA	TRBV7-9	TGTGCCAGCAGCTGGAACTCAGGGCCTCAAGAGACCCAGTACTTC	CASSWNSGPQETQYF
TRBJ2-7	NA	TRBD2	TRBV29-1	TGCAGCGTTAGAGGTCTAGCGGACGAGCAGTACTTC	CSVRGLADEQYF
TRBJ1-5	few	TRBD1	TRBV20-1	TGCAGTGCTAGAGGACAGGGTATGGGGGGCAATCAGCCCCAGCATTTT	CSARGQGMGGNQPQHF
TRBJ2-1	NA	NA	TRBV29-1	TGCAGCGTTGGCAAGGACCTTCGGACCAATGAGCAGTTCTTC	CSVGKDLRTNEQFF
TRBJ2-5	NA	TRBD1	TRBV6-1	TGTGCCAGCAGTACACAGGGGACGGAGACCCAGTACTTC	CASSTQGTETQYF